This TCR beta chain was documented in a study of shared clonotypes between healthy human individuals. Germline-derived CDR1 and CDR2 are MNHNS and SASEGT. The CDR3 loop spans 15 amino acids. The V end was cut by 6 bases, the J end by 6 bases, with 20 bases between. Adults of Caucasian background living in Nashville, Tennessee made up all donors. It was into CD45RA+ naive and CD45RA-negative memory subsets that the CD4+ cells were split. Libraries were prepared by immunoSEQ multiplex PCR; TCRdb keeps only in-frame clonotypes and omits some of them. The data contain about 1.5 million clones, 95% to 99% of them singletons.

This clonotype was sampled from a young man in good health. The source material was naive CD4+ T cells sorted from blood. As to subset: CD45RA+ positively selected. V is TRBV6-1 and J is TRBJ1-2; the D gene is possibly TRBD1 (6 bases). CDR3 protein: CASSPGTRTWNGYTF. The DNA for the CDR3 is TGTGCCAGCAGCCCCGGGACAAGAACTTGGAATGGCTACACCTTC.